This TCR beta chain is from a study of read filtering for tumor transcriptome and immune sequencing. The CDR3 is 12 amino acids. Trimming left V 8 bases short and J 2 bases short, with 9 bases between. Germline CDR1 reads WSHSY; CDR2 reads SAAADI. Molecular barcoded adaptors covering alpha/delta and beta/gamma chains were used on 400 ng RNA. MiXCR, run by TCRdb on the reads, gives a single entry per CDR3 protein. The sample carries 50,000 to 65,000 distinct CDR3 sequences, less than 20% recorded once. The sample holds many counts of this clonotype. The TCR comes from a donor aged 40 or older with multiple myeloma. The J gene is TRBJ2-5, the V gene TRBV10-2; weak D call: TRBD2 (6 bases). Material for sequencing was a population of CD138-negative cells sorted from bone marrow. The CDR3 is CASRGKQETQYF. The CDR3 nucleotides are TGCGCCAGCCGGGGGAAACAAGAGACCCAGTACTTC.